The next 7 T cell receptor beta chains were all read from a single sample in a study of T-cell reconstitution after alpha-beta-depleted transplantation in children. Study-wide points: The main origin of T-cell counts and diversity one year after transplant was newly produced T cells.

The antigens for these receptors are not known. Preparation of the TCRbeta library was carried out with unique molecular identifiers. TCRdb fed the PCR reads into MiXCR, producing one record per CDR3 protein. This sample has fewer than 350,000 distinct CDR3 sequences; around 7.1% occur once, and the top ten carry 8.5% to 9.5%. The sample in question was peripheral blood, obtained 360 days after TCRalphabeta/CD19-depleted stem cell transplant. The receptors here all came from a female patient younger than 10 who had a stem cell transplant for Fanconi anemia, so the T cells may come from the graft donor.

This clonotype was observed at least ten times. This rearrangement joins TRBV20-1 to TRBJ2-3; D remains unclear. This CDR3 spans 12 amino acids. CDR1 DFQATT and CDR2 SNEGSKA come from the germline V gene (reference sequence). The germline V and J ends were trimmed by 4 bases and 2 bases, with 7 bases remaining between them. The CDR3 sequence is CSATTYTDTQYF. The CDR3 DNA sequence: TGCAGTGCTACGACATACACAGATACGCAGTATTTT.

The table lists this clonotype with many counts. This chain uses TRBV5-1 with TRBJ2-7; 8 bases fit TRBD2. V dropped 0 bases and J dropped 1; count of bases not matched to a gene: 6. The CDR3 runs 16 residues. CDR1 SGHRS and CDR2 YFSETQ come from the germline V gene. The CDR3 here is CASSLGVAGRSYEQYF. In DNA form, the CDR3 reads TGCGCCAGCAGCTTGGGGGTAGCGGGGAGGTCCTACGAGCAGTACTTC.

As for this clonotype: Germline is not matched at one junction end, which may reflect a read error. This chain links TRBV4-2 with TRBJ1-6, with D possibly matching TRBD1 (5 bases). The germline V gene encodes CDR1 LGHNA and CDR2 YNFKEQ. The CDR3 extends over 18 amino acids. The CDR3 region has the DNA TGTGCCAGCAGCCAAGATGGGGGGAAGTGGACCTATAATTCACGCCTCCACTTT. This sequence encodes CASSQDGGKWTYNSRLHF.

This clonotype showed up just a few times. The J gene is TRBJ1-2, the V gene TRBV28; D gene ambiguous. CDR1 and CDR2 (germline): MDHEN, SYDVKM. CDR3 size: 13 residues. With 2 bases removed from V and 8 bases from J, the gap between germline ends came to 12 bases. CDR3 amino acids: CASSLEGRRGYTF. CDR3 coding DNA: TGTGCCAGCAGTTTAGAAGGCAGGCGAGGCTACACCTTC.

This clonotype has ten or more counts. The chain uses TRBV12-3 or TRBV12-4 and TRBJ1-6, with 7 positions matching TRBD1. This CDR3 region has 16 residues. V trimming: 5 bases; J trimming: 7 bases; junction bases outside the gene matches: 11. The CDR3 DNA reads TGTGCCAGCAGTCCCGGGACCGAAGGGGGCAATTCACCCCTCCACTTT. Translation gives CASSPGTEGGNSPLHF.

The sample holds many counts of this clonotype. The chain is built from TRBV20-1 and TRBJ2-7; 10 bases align to TRBD2. After removal of 0 bases from V and 5 bases from J, the junction contained 7 bases not matched to a gene. The CDR3 is made up of 15 amino acids. Germline CDR1 is DFQATT and CDR2 is SNEGSKA (reference sequence). This CDR3 reads CSAREAGLAFHEQYF. CDR3 coding DNA: TGCAGTGCTAGAGAAGCGGGACTAGCGTTCCACGAGCAGTACTTC.

This clonotype was observed many times. The chain has TRBV12-3 or TRBV12-4 and TRBJ1-5; the D gene is possibly TRBD1 (5 bases). The CDR3 spans 14 residues. Trimming cost V 5 bases and J 3 bases, with 11 bases left between them. CDR3: CASSLRVINQPQHF. The CDR3 DNA follows: TGTGCCAGCAGTCTCAGGGTAATCAATCAGCCCCAGCATTTT.